The 15 T cell receptor beta chains reported below all come from one sample, sequenced in a study of radiation and T cells in renal cell carcinoma. Clones were sequenced by immunoSEQ multiplex PCR, and TCRdb holds only the in-frame ones, with some missing. Of 60,000 to 80,000 clones in the sample, about four fifths were seen once. Described time point: blood 2 weeks post-SBRT. Noted treatment: 15 Gy SBRT to primary tumor, nephrectomy 4 weeks later. Sequenced material: blood, taken from a patient whose treatment included radiotherapy and nephrectomy. These TCRs come from a man in his 60s with renal cell carcinoma.

V usage is TRBV29-1 and J usage is TRBJ2-7; 7 bases align to TRBD2. Trimming at V came to 4 bases and at J to 4 bases, leaving 7 bases not matched to a gene. This CDR3 has 13 residues. The V gene's germline CDR1 is SQVTM and CDR2 ANQGSEA. CDR3 in amino acids: CSVGPSGAYEQYF. The DNA of the CDR3 is TGCAGCGTTGGTCCTAGCGGTGCTTACGAGCAGTACTTC.

The chain's CDR3 is CASSSVRAGGIDEQYF. CDR3 coding DNA: TGTGCCAGCAGTTCCGTGAGGGCAGGGGGTATAGACGAGCAGTACTTC. The chain joins TRBV28 to TRBJ2-7, with TRBD1 identical over 7 bases. This CDR3 has 16 amino acids. In germline, CDR1 is MDHEN, CDR2 SYDVKM. The trim removed 4 bases at V and 5 bases at J, leaving 14 bases unmatched.

The chain is built from TRBV19 and TRBJ2-5; D perhaps matches TRBD2 (6 bases). V was shortened by 11 bases and J by 2 bases, with 18 bases between the two germline ends. The germline CDR1 and CDR2 sequences are LNHDA and SQIVND (reference sequence). The CDR3 sequence is 14 residues long. This CDR3 reads CASSPGVVQETQYF. The CDR3 coding sequence is TGTGCCTCATCACCGGGGGTGGTTCAAGAGACCCAGTACTTC. The whole variable domain, filled in from reference TRBV19 and TRBJ2-5, reads DGGITQSPKYLFRKEGQNVTLSCEQNLNHDAMYWYRQDPGQGLRLIYYSQIVNDFQKGDIAEGYSVSREKKESFPLTVTSAQKNPTAFYLCASSPGVVQETQYFGPGTRLLVL.

The CDR3 loop reads CASSGLVGELFF. Here the CDR3 DNA reads TGCGCCAGCAGTGGATTAGTCGGGGAGCTGTTTTTT. V gene TRBV10-1 combines with J gene TRBJ2-2; D gene uncertain. This CDR3 spans 12 amino acids. V lost 4 bases, J lost 7 bases, and 7 bases lay in between. Germline CDR1 reads WNHNN; CDR2 reads SYGVQD (reference sequence).

This rearrangement joins TRBV5-1 to TRBJ2-7, with D unresolved. V was trimmed by 0 bases and J by 2 bases, leaving 6 bases between them. Germline CDR1 and CDR2: SGHRS and YFSETQ. The CDR3 runs 13 residues. This CDR3 reads CASSLVSAYEQYF. The CDR3 nucleotides are TGCGCCAGCAGCTTGGTCTCAGCCTACGAGCAGTACTTC.

This clone is labeled as medium-sized (0.01 to 0.1%). DNA for the CDR3: TGTGCCAGCAGTTACAAGGGGAACGAGCAGTACTTC. Translation: CASSYKGNEQYF. The chain joins TRBV6-5 to TRBJ2-7, with D tentatively TRBD1 (5 bases). The germline V gene has CDR1 MNHEY and CDR2 SVGAGI. V was pared by 2 bases and J by 5 bases, with 7 bases between. CDR3 length: 12 residues.

The chain recombines TRBV19 with TRBJ1-2; TRBD1 matches at 9 bases. Germline CDR1 and CDR2: LNHDA and SQIVND (reference sequence). CDR3 length: 14 residues. V dropped 5 bases and J dropped 6; count of bases not matched to a gene: 7. The CDR3 DNA follows: TGTGCCAGTAGTTACACGGGACAGGGAGATGGCTACACCTTC. Its translation is CASSYTGQGDGYTF.

V is TRBV9 and J is TRBJ1-2; 7 bases line up with TRBD1. CDR1 and CDR2 from the germline V gene are SGDLS and YYNGEE. The CDR3 covers 17 residues. J lost 5 bases, V lost 0 bases, and 13 bases had no gene match. Here the CDR3 reads CASSVDRSGGGEYGYTF. The CDR3 nucleotides read TGTGCCAGCAGCGTAGATCGAAGTGGAGGGGGCGAGTATGGCTACACCTTC.

V and J are TRBV27 and TRBJ1-5, with D possibly TRBD1 on 5 matching bases. The germline V gene has CDR1 MNHEY and CDR2 SMNVEV (reference sequence). V was cut by 3 bases and J by 4 bases, with 10 bases left in between. The CDR3 is 14 amino acids. This CDR3 is CASSFGHLNQPQHF. The CDR3 region has the DNA TGTGCCAGCAGTTTCGGACATTTAAATCAGCCCCAGCATTTT.

The chain employs TRBV6-1 and TRBJ1-5; a weak D match, TRBD1 (6 bases). The CDR3 is 13 residues long. V was clipped by 5 bases and J by 5 bases, with 10 bases between them. Germline V gene sequence: CDR1 MNHNS, CDR2 SASEGT. This chain's CDR3 is CASSQDRDQPQHF. In DNA, the CDR3 is TGTGCCAGCAGTCAGGACAGAGATCAGCCCCAGCATTTT.

This sequence joins TRBV2 and TRBJ1-5; D is uncertain. V gave up 4 bases and J gave up 4 bases, with 14 bases separating them. The germline gives CDR1 SNHLY, CDR2 FYNNEI. CDR3 length: 15 amino acids. The chain's CDR3 is CASSAFSRNNQPQHF. CDR3 in DNA: TGTGCCAGCAGTGCATTTTCCAGAAATAATCAGCCCCAGCATTTT. Full variable domain (outside the CDR3, taken from reference TRBV2 and TRBJ1-5): EPEVTQTPSHQVTQMGQEVILRCVPISNHLYFYWYRQILGQKVEFLVSFYNNEISEKSEIFDDQFSVERPDGSNFTLKIRSTKLEDSAMYFCASSAFSRNNQPQHFGDGTRLSIL.

The rearrangement links TRBV27 to TRBJ1-3; D call uncertain. The CDR3 has 14 amino acids. Germline CDR1 reads MNHEY; CDR2 reads SMNVEV (reference sequence). The V end was cut by 2 bases, the J end by 0 bases, with 5 bases between. CDR3 nucleotide sequence: TGTGCCAGCAGTTTAAAGGCCTCTGGAAACACCATATATTTT. This translates into CASSLKASGNTIYF.

This chain uses TRBV5-8 with TRBJ2-5, with 13 bases matching TRBD2. V shed 4 bases and J 4 bases; nucleotides not matched to a gene: 4. CDR3 length: 15 amino acids. Germline assignment: CDR1 SGHTS and CDR2 YDEGEE. The CDR3 coding sequence is TGTGCCAGCAGCGCGGGACTAGCGGGATCAGAGACCCAGTACTTC. Its translation is CASSAGLAGSETQYF.

The chain joins TRBV21-1 to TRBJ2-3; the DNA was not used to check the table's D call, TRBD2. TRBV21-1 is a documented pseudogene. This CDR3 comprises 15 residues. CDR3 nucleotide sequence: TGTGCCAGCAGCAAGGGACGGGAGGGCCCGGATACGCAGTATTTT. It translates to CASSKGREGPDTQYF.

With respect to this clone: Germline is not matched at one junction end, which may reflect a read error. The chain couples TRBV30 to TRBJ1-4, with D perhaps TRBD1 (6 bases). This CDR3 is built from 16 residues. Germline CDR1 GTSNPN, CDR2 SVGIG (reference sequence). The CDR3 reads CAWSVLGDIPNEKLFF. CDR3 DNA: TGTGCCTGGAGTGTATTGGGGGACATTCCTAACGAAAAACTGTTTTTT. Full variable domain (outside the CDR3, taken from reference TRBV30 and TRBJ1-4): SQTIHQWPATLVQPVGSPLSLECTVEGTSNPNLYWYRQAAGRGLQLLFYSVGIGQISSEVPQNLSASRPQDRQFILSSKKLLLSDSGFYLCAWSVLGDIPNEKLFFGSGTQLSVL.